A selection of T cell receptor beta chains follows, all from one sample in a study of blood T cell repertoires in COVID-19. TCRdb's table, derived via immunoSEQ multiplex PCR, lists solely in-frame clones and lacks some. The sample contains about 400,000 clones, 80% to 90% of which appear only once. Specimen: peripheral blood. These receptors were obtained from a woman aged 55 to 70 with COVID-19, enrolled during active disease. Both conserved end residues are part of each CDR3. D genes are given only for firm matches. Only some rows state a clone size, as once, few, many or a class for expanded clones.

D gene,clone size,V gene,J gene,CDR3 protein,CDR3 DNA
TRBD1,few,TRBV5-6,TRBJ1-1,CASSLVGTVNTEAFF,TGTGCCAGCAGCTTGGTAGGGACAGTGAACACTGAAGCTTTCTTT
.,.,TRBV30,TRBJ2-1,CAWSPASGNEQFF,TGTGCCTGGAGCCCGGCAAGCGGCAATGAGCAGTTCTTC
TRBD2,.,TRBV4-3,TRBJ2-7,CASSPQSGGGSYEQYF,TGCGCCAGCAGCCCCCAGAGCGGGGGGGGCTCCTACGAGCAGTACTTC
TRBD1,.,TRBV4-1,TRBJ1-2,CASSHTWTGGEGYTF,TGCGCCAGCAGCCACACTTGGACAGGGGGCGAGGGCTACACCTTC
.,few,TRBV7-3,TRBJ1-2,CASSIDSRANYGYTF,TGTGCCAGCAGCATAGACAGTCGAGCTAACTATGGCTACACCTTC
.,.,TRBV14,TRBJ1-1,CASSRGQHTEAFF,TGTGCCAGCAGCCGCGGACAGCACACTGAAGCTTTCTTT
.,.,TRBV7-9,TRBJ1-5,CASSLGHSNQPQHF,TGTGCCAGCAGCCTAGGACACAGCAATCAGCCCCAGCATTTT
.,.,TRBV12-3/TRBV12-4,TRBJ2-7,CASSPAAGNEQYF,TGTGCCAGCAGCCCTGCGGCGGGGAACGAGCAGTACTTC
TRBD1,few,TRBV7-9,TRBJ2-2,CASLDRGGTGELFF,TGTGCCAGCCTCGACAGGGGCGGCACCGGGGAGCTGTTTTTT
.,.,TRBV5-4,TRBJ2-7,CASSLPAGYEQYF,TGTGCCAGCAGCTTGCCAGCGGGCTACGAGCAGTACTTC
.,.,TRBV1,TRBJ2-3,CTSSQEGLGVRDTQYF,TGCACCAGCAGCCAAGAGGGACTCGGAGTACGGGATACGCAGTATTTT
TRBD1,.,TRBV11-2,TRBJ1-4,CASSFLPGQGATNEKLFF,TGTGCCAGCAGCTTTCTACCGGGACAGGGGGCGACTAATGAAAAACTGTTTTTT
TRBD1,.,TRBV18,TRBJ1-1,CASSRSPQGAGTEAFF,TGTGCCAGCTCACGGTCACCCCAGGGGGCGGGCACTGAAGCTTTCTTT
.,once,TRBV11-2,TRBJ2-3,CASSLAGRVKDTQYF,TGTGCCAGCAGCTTAGCTGGCAGGGTTAAAGATACGCAGTATTTT
TRBD1,.,TRBV18,TRBJ1-1,CASSAGQGNTEAFF,TGTGCCAGCTCAGCGGGACAGGGGAACACTGAAGCTTTCTTT
TRBD1,.,TRBV3-1/TRBV3-2,TRBJ2-2,CASRLTGETGELFF,TGTGCCAGCAGACTGACAGGGGAAACCGGGGAGCTGTTTTTT
TRBD1,.,TRBV6-1,TRBJ2-7,CASSDSGTGPYEQYF,TGTGCCAGCAGTGATTCCGGGACAGGGCCCTACGAGCAGTACTTC
.,.,TRBV4-1,TRBJ1-1,CASSQRSFLNTEAFF,TGCGCCAGCAGCCAGAGGTCCTTTCTGAACACTGAAGCTTTCTTT
.,.,TRBV5-4,TRBJ2-7,CAKSAGRFGEQYF,TGTGCCAAAAGTGCCGGGAGATTCGGCGAGCAGTACTTC
.,.,TRBV2,TRBJ2-3,CASVTWDTQYF,TGTGCCAGCGTTACTTGGGATACGCAGTATTTT
.,.,TRBV7-6,TRBJ2-1,CASSPEGGTYNEQFF,TGTGCCAGCAGCCCCGAAGGGGGAACTTACAATGAGCAGTTCTTC
.,.,TRBV6-2/TRBV6-3,TRBJ1-1,CASSYRAGTEAFF,TGTGCCAGCAGTTACAGGGCGGGCACTGAAGCTTTCTTT
.,.,TRBV5-8,TRBJ1-6,CASSLAGHIFLGDNSPLHF,TGTGCCAGCAGCTTGGCGGGACACATATTCTTGGGGGATAATTCACCCCTCCACTTT
TRBD2,.,TRBV19,TRBJ2-5,CASSLAGGQETQYF,TGTGCCAGTAGTCTAGCGGGGGGTCAAGAGACCCAGTACTTC
.,.,TRBV30,TRBJ1-5,CAWSYSGSQPQHF,TGTGCCTGGAGTTACTCAGGGTCCCAGCCCCAGCATTTT
TRBD1,.,TRBV5-5,TRBJ2-2,CASSGTVGGELFF,TGTGCCAGCAGCGGGACAGTCGGCGGGGAGCTGTTTTTT
.,.,TRBV5-5,TRBJ1-2,CASSGLMTANYGYTF,TGTGCCAGCAGTGGGTTAATGACAGCTAACTATGGCTACACCTTC
.,.,TRBV19,TRBJ2-5,CASSIRVYQETQYF,TGTGCCAGTAGTATCCGGGTCTACCAAGAGACCCAGTACTTC
.,.,TRBV24-1,TRBJ1-2,CATSDHRGYTF,TGTGCCACCAGTGACCACAGAGGCTACACCTTC
.,.,TRBV5-1,TRBJ1-6,CASSLVRNSPLHF,TGCGCCAGCAGCTTGGTACGGAATTCACCCCTCCACTTT
.,.,TRBV18,TRBJ1-2,CASSPPAGYGYTF,TGTGCCAGCTCACCACCGGCGGGCTATGGCTACACCTTC
.,.,TRBV19,TRBJ1-2,CASTSTDTNYGYTF,TGTGCCAGTACCTCGACAGATACTAACTATGGCTACACCTTC
TRBD2,.,TRBV4-1,TRBJ2-3,CASSRSGLAGGGTDTQYF,TGCGCCAGCAGCCGCTCCGGACTAGCGGGGGGCGGCACAGATACGCAGTATTTT
.,.,TRBV5-1,TRBJ1-4,CASSLVGREKLFF,TGCGCCAGCAGCTTGGTGGGGCGGGAAAAACTGTTTTTT
.,.,TRBV5-4,TRBJ2-5,CASSFQGSQETQYF,TGTGCCAGCAGCTTCCAGGGCAGCCAAGAGACCCAGTACTTC
.,.,TRBV30,TRBJ1-6,CAWARGSGSPLHF,TGTGCCTGGGCAAGGGGTTCCGGCTCACCCCTCCACTTT
.,.,TRBV11-1,TRBJ2-2,CASSERGRGWSGELFF,TGTGCCAGCAGCGAGAGAGGAAGGGGGTGGAGCGGGGAGCTGTTTTTT
.,few,TRBV2,TRBJ2-1,CARLEPRGGNEQFF,TGTGCCAGGCTAGAACCCCGCGGTGGCAATGAGCAGTTCTTC
.,few,TRBV9,TRBJ1-2,CASSVAEGAIYGYTF,TGTGCCAGCAGCGTAGCGGAGGGAGCAATTTATGGCTACACCTTC
TRBD1,.,TRBV5-5,TRBJ2-5,CASSGTGQLQETQYF,TGTGCCAGCAGCGGGACGGGACAGCTGCAAGAGACCCAGTACTTC
.,.,TRBV5-8,TRBJ1-1,CASSSHSAGLNTEAFF,TGTGCCAGCAGCTCGCACAGTGCGGGGCTAAACACTGAAGCTTTCTTT
.,.,TRBV11-3,TRBJ2-5,CASSLDRRASRETQYF,TGTGCCAGCAGCTTAGATCGGAGGGCATCGAGGGAGACCCAGTACTTC
.,.,TRBV7-6,TRBJ1-2,CASSLAPGVIYGYTF,TGTGCCAGCAGCTTAGCGCCAGGGGTAATCTATGGCTACACCTTC
.,.,TRBV7-9,TRBJ1-1,CASSLIGRAAEAFF,TGTGCCAGCAGCTTAATCGGCAGGGCGGCTGAAGCTTTCTTT
.,few,TRBV27,TRBJ1-2,CASLPESGPLYGYTF,TGTGCCAGCCTCCCCGAATCAGGGCCCCTCTATGGCTACACCTTC
.,few,TRBV7-9,TRBJ2-7,CASSGLSYEQYF,TGTGCCAGCAGCGGGCTGTCCTACGAGCAGTACTTC
.,.,TRBV7-3,TRBJ2-2,CASSLMAVGELFF,TGTGCCAGCAGCTTAATGGCGGTCGGGGAGCTGTTTTTT
.,.,TRBV6-5,TRBJ1-1,CASTISLDRSTEAFF,TGTGCCAGCACCATAAGTCTTGACAGGAGCACTGAAGCTTTCTTT
.,once,TRBV18,TRBJ2-1,CASSPRSREQFF,TGTGCCAGCTCACCTCGGTCCCGGGAGCAGTTCTTC